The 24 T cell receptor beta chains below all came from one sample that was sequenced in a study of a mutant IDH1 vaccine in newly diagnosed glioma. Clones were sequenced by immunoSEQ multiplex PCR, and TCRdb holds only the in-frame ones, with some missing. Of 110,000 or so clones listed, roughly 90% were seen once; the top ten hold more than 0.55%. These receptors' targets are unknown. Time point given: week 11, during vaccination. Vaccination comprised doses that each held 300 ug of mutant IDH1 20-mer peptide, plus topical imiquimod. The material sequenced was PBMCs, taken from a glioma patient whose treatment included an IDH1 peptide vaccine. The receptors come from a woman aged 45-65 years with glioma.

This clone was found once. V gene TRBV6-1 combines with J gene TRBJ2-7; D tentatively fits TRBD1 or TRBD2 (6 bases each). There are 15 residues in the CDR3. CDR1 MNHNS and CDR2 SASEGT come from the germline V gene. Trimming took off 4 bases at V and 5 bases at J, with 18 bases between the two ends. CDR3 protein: CASSARLDPGDEQYF. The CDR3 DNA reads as TGTGCCAGCAGTGCCCGACTAGACCCAGGGGACGAGCAGTACTTC.

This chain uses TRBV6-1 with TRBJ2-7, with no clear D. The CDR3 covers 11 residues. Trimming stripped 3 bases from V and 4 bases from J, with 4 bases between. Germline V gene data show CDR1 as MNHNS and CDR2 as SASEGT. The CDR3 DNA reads TGTGCCAGCAGTGACACTTACGAGCAGTACTTC. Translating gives CASSDTYEQYF.

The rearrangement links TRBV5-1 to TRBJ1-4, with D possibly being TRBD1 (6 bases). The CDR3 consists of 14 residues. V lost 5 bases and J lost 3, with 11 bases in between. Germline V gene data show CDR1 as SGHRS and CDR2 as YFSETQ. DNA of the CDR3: TGCGCCAGCAGTCCCCAGGGGTCTAATGAAAAACTGTTTTTT. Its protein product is CASSPQGSNEKLFF.

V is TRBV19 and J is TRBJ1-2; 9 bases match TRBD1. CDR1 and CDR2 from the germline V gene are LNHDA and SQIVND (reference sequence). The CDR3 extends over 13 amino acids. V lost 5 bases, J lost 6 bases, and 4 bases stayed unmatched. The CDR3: CASSRQGVDGYTF. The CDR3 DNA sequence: TGTGCCAGTAGTCGACAGGGGGTTGATGGCTACACCTTC.

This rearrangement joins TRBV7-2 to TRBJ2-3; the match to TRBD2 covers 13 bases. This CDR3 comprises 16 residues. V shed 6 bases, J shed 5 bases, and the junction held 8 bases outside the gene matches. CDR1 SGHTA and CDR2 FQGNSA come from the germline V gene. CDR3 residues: CASRLGLAGERDTQYF. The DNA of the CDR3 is TGTGCCAGCAGGCTAGGACTAGCGGGAGAAAGAGATACGCAGTATTTT.

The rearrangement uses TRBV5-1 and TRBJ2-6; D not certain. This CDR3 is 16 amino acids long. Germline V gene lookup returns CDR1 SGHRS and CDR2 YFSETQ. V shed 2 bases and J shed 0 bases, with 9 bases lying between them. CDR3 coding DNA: TGCGCCAGCAGCTTTGGCAGATACTCTGGGGCCAACGTCCTGACTTTC. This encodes CASSFGRYSGANVLTF.

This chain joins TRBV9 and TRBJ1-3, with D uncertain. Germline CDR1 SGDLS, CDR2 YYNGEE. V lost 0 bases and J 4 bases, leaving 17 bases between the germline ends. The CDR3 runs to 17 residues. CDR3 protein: CASSVAGSVGRGNTIYF. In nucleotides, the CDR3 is TGTGCCAGCAGCGTAGCTGGTTCCGTGGGCCGGGGAAACACCATATATTTT.

CDR3 region: CASSYSSQNTEAFF. The CDR3 DNA follows: TGTGCCAGCAGTTACTCGAGCCAGAACACTGAAGCTTTCTTT. This chain links TRBV6-6 with TRBJ1-1; D unclear. Germline CDR1 MNHNY, CDR2 SVGAGI (reference sequence). The CDR3 has 14 amino acids. V was pared by 0 bases and J by 1 base, with 6 bases between.

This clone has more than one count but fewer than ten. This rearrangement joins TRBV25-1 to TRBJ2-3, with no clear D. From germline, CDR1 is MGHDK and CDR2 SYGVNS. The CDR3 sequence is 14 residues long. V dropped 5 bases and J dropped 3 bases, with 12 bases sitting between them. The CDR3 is CASSTGVGTDTQYF. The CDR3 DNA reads TGTGCCAGCAGTACGGGTGTCGGTACAGATACGCAGTATTTT.

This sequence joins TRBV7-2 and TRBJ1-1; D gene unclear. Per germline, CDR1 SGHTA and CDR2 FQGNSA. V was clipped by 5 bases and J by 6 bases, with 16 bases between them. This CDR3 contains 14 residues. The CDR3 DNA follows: TGTGCCAGCAGCCGACGCCGGACTGACCCTGAAGCTTTCTTT. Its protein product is CASSRRRTDPEAFF.

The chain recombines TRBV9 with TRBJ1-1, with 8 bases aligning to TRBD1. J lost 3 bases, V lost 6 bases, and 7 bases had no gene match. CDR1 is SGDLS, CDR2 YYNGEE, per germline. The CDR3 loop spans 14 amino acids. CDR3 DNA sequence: TGTGCCAGCACCCGAACAGGGGGGGACACTGAAGCTTTCTTT. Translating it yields CASTRTGGDTEAFF.

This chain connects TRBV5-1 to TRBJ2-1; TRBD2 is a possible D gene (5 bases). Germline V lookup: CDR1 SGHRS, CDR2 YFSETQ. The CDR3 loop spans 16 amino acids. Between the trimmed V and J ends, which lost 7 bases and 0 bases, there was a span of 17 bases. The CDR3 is CASGSAGASSYNEQFF. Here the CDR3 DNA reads TGCGCCAGCGGGAGCGCGGGCGCGAGCTCCTACAATGAGCAGTTCTTC.

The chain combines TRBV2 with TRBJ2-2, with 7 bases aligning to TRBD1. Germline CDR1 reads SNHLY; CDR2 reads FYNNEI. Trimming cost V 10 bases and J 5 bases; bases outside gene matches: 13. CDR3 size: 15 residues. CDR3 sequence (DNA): TGTGCCACGACAGGGTCTTTTTTCGAGACCGGGGAGCTGTTTTTT. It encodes CATTGSFFETGELFF.

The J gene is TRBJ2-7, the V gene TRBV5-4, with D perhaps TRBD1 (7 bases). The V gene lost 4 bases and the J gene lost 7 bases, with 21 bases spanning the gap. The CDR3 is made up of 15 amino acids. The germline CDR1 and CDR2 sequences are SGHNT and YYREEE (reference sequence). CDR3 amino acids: CASSPAAGGIREQYF. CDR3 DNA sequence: TGTGCCAGCAGCCCGGCCGCAGGGGGGATAAGGGAGCAGTACTTC.

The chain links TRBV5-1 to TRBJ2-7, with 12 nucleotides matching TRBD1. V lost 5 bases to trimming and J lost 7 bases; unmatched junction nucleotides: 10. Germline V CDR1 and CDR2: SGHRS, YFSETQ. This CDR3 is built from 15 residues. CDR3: CASRDPGQGAEEQYF. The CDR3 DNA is TGCGCCAGCAGGGACCCGGGACAGGGGGCTGAAGAGCAGTACTTC.

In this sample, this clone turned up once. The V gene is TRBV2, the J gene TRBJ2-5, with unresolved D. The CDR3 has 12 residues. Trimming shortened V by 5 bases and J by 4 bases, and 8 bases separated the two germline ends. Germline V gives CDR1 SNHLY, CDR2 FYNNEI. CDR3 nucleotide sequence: TGTGCCAGCAGTTTCAGTGGAGAGACCCAGTACTTC. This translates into CASSFSGETQYF.

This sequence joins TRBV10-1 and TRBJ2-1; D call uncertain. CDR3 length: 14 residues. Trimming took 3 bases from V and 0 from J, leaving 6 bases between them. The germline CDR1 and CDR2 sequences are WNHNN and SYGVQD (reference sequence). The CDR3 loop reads CASSDGGSYNEQFF. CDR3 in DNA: TGCGCCAGCAGTGATGGCGGCTCCTACAATGAGCAGTTCTTC.

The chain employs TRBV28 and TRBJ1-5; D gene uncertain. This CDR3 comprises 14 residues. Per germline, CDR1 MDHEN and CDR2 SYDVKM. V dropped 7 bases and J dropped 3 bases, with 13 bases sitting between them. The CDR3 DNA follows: TGTGCCAGCAAAGCCAACACCGTCAATCAGCCCCAGCATTTT. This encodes CASKANTVNQPQHF.

The CDR3 nucleotides read TGCGCCAGCAGCTCAGGGGCGTTCACTGAAGCTTTCTTT. This encodes CASSSGAFTEAFF. The V gene is TRBV5-1, the J gene TRBJ1-1, with a weak D call TRBD1 (6 bases). This CDR3 has 13 residues. V was shortened by 3 bases and J by 4 bases, with 10 bases between the two germline ends. Per germline, CDR1 SGHRS and CDR2 YFSETQ.

CDR3 DNA sequence: TGTGCCAGCAGCTTGTGGCTTGGCAGTCTCCAAGAGACCCAGTACTTC. Translation gives CASSLWLGSLQETQYF. This chain joins TRBV5-6 and TRBJ2-5; D is ambiguous. V gave up 1 base and J gave up 1 base, with 14 bases separating them. CDR1 is SGHDT and CDR2 is YYEEEE in the germline V gene. The CDR3 is 16 residues long.

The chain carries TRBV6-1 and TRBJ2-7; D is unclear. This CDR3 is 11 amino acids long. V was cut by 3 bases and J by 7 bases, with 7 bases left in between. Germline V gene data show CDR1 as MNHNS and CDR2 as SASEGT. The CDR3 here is CASSEALEQYF. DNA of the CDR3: TGTGCCAGCAGTGAGGCCCTGGAGCAGTACTTC.

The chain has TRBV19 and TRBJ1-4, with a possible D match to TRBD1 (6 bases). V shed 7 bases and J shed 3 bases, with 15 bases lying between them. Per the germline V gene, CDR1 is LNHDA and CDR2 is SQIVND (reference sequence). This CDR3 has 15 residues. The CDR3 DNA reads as TGTGCCAGTACGGACAGTGATGCAGCTAATGAAAAACTGTTTTTT. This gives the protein CASTDSDAANEKLFF.

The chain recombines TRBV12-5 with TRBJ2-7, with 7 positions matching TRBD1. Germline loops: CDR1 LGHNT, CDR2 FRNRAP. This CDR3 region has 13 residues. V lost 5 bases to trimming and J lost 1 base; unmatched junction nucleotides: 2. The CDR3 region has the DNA TGTGCTAGTGGTGACAGGGTATCCTACGAGCAGTACTTC. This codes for CASGDRVSYEQYF.

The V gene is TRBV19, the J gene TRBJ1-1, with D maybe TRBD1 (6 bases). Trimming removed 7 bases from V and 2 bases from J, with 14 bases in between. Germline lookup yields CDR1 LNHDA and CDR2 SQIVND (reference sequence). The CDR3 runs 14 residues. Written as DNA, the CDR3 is TGTGCCAGTATTAAGAGGGACATCAACACTGAAGCTTTCTTT. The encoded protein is CASIKRDINTEAFF.